These 8 T cell receptor beta chains came from one sample sequenced in a study of tissue T cells after allogeneic stem cell transplantation. Profiling relied on immunoSEQ multiplex PCR, and the TCRdb table lists in-frame clones only, not all of them. The sample yields about 7,200 clones, about 45% seen once. Time point noted: mouse harvest day 7 after allogeneic transplant. Mouse grafts combined 10^7 T-cell-depleted bone marrow cells with 10^6 splenic CD5+ T cells. Sequenced: lymph node tissue. Receptors were obtained from a female BALB/c mouse given C57BL/6 T cells with graft-versus-host disease after an allogeneic hematopoietic cell transplant.

With regard to this clone: Gene labels here are mouse ones. Read sequence stops 1 residue before the CDR3 end, and the germline J gene provides the missing end. This rearrangement joins TRBV26 to TRBJ2-7; the match to TRBD1 covers 8 bases. V trimming: 4 bases; J trimming: 7 bases; junction bases outside the gene matches: 6. The V gene's germline CDR1 is KGHPV and CDR2 FQNQEV (reference sequence). This CDR3 comprises 13 residues. The covered CDR3 bases are TGTGCCAGCAGTCGAGACAGGGGAGGGGAACAGTAC. Protein: CASSRDRGGEQY. The complete CDR3 sequence is CASSRDRGGEQYF. The full variable domain, completed using reference TRBV26 and TRBJ2-7, is NSKVIQTPRYLVKGQGQKAKMRCIPEKGHPVVFWYQQNKNNEFKFLINFQNQEVLQQIDMTEKRFSAECPSNSPCSLEIQSSEAGDSALYLCASSRDRGGEQYFGPGTRLTVL.

Comment on this clone: Mouse gene names and germline throughout. The observed sequence ends 1 residue before the CDR3 terminus, with the missing tail filled in from the germline J gene. The V and J genes are TRBV26 and TRBJ2-1; 8 positions agree with TRBD2. This CDR3 contains 15 residues. V dropped 2 bases and J dropped 3; count of bases not matched to a gene: 3. CDR1 and CDR2 from the germline V gene are KGHPV and FQNQEV (reference sequence). CDR3 protein: CASSLTTGGYAEQFF. The part of the CDR3 DNA that was read is TGTGCCAGCAGTCTGACTACTGGGGGCTATGCTGAGCAGTTC.

On this clone: The gene symbols are mouse symbols. The CDR3 end lies 1 residue beyond the end of the read and is filled in from the germline J gene. The J gene is TRBJ2-1, the V gene TRBV3, with 7 bases that match TRBD2. The trim removed 6 bases at V and 9 bases at J, leaving 5 bases unmatched. Germline CDR1 SNHLY, CDR2 FYNGKV (reference sequence). The CDR3 loop spans 12 amino acids. The CDR3 reads CASSPNWGEQFF. Incomplete CDR3 DNA: TGTGCCAGCAGTCCAAACTGGGGTGAGCAGTTC.

Turning to this clone: The gene symbols are mouse symbols. The read ends 1 residue early relative to the CDR3; the germline J gene fills the gap. The chain recombines TRBV19 with TRBJ1-4; maybe TRBD1 (5 bases). CDR3 length: 13 amino acids. Germline CDR1 FNHDT, CDR2 SITEND (reference sequence). V lost 1 base and J 6 bases, leaving 7 bases between the germline ends. The CDR3 is CASSIWDDERLFF. The CDR3 bases that were read are TGTGCCAGCAGTATATGGGACGACGAAAGATTATTT.

This clone has just a few counts. Genes and germline come from the mouse. The observed sequence ends 1 residue before the CDR3 terminus, with the missing tail filled in from the germline J gene. V usage is TRBV26 and J usage is TRBJ2-7; D is unresolved. V lost 5 bases, J lost 0 bases, and 2 bases lay in between. The germline CDR1 and CDR2 sequences are KGHPV and FQNQEV (reference sequence). The CDR3 spans 11 residues. This CDR3 is CASSGSYEQYF. The CDR3 DNA, read in part, is TGTGCCAGCAGTGGCTCCTATGAACAGTAC.

This clone was seen a handful of times. Gene labels here are mouse ones. The CDR3 extends 1 residue past the end of the read, so its final part is completed from the germline J gene. The chain joins TRBV29 to TRBJ2-3, with TRBD2 as a possible D gene (6 bases). The germline V gene has CDR1 MSHET and CDR2 SYDVDS. Trimming left V 6 bases short and J 0 bases short, with 13 bases between. CDR3 length equals 15 residues. CDR3: CASSPDWSSAETLYF. The sequenced CDR3 bases are TGTGCTAGCAGCCCCGACTGGTCTAGTGCAGAAACGCTGTAT.

As regards this clone: Gene and germline names: mouse. Read sequence stops 1 residue before the CDR3 end, and the germline J gene provides the missing end. This chain links TRBV13-1 with TRBJ1-1; D is possibly TRBD1 (5 bases). The CDR3 extends over 13 amino acids. Deletions cut 3 bases from V and 0 bases from J, with 6 bases between. Germline CDR1 and CDR2: NSHNY and SYGAGN. The CDR3 protein is CASSGGQNTEVFF. Partial CDR3 DNA: TGTGCCAGCAGTGGGGGACAGAACACAGAAGTCTTC.

Within the sample, this clone is medium-sized (0.01 to 0.1%). The genes and germline here are from mouse. The read ends 1 residue early relative to the CDR3; the germline J gene fills the gap. The chain joins TRBV13-1 to TRBJ1-3; D is unclear. The CDR3 has 15 residues. Trimming removed 0 bases at V and 0 bases at J, with 7 bases between. Per germline, CDR1 NSHNY and CDR2 SYGAGN. The CDR3 sequence: CASSDVDHSGNTLYF. The DNA read from the CDR3 is TGTGCCAGCAGTGATGTTGATCATTCTGGAAATACGCTCTAT.